The next 4 T cell receptor beta chains were all read from a single sample in a study of Graves' ophthalmopathy and Graves' hyperthyroidism. As the template, RNA transcripts were used to amplify TCR beta CDR3 regions. RT-PCR was first run with HTBI primers, then multiplex PCR in a second round. TCRdb passed the multiplex PCR reads through MiXCR, listing each CDR3 protein once. The data contain 200,000 to 300,000 distinct CDR3 sequences, around 50% of them singletons. Sequencing was carried out using peripheral blood. These receptors were taken from an adult man with Graves' ophthalmopathy.

The chain carries TRBV6-5 and TRBJ1-2; 7 nucleotides line up with TRBD1. The CDR3 has 12 amino acids. In germline, CDR1 is MNHEY, CDR2 SVGAGI. V lost 6 bases to trimming and J lost 5 bases; unmatched junction nucleotides: 3. The DNA of the CDR3 is TGTGCCAGCAGAGGGACAGCTTATGGCTACACCTTC. It is translated as CASRGTAYGYTF.

For this clonotype: The CDR3 does not end in the conserved phenylalanine or tryptophan, so this is likely a read error. V and J are TRBV25-1 and TRBJ1-1, with D possibly matching TRBD1 (5 bases). The CDR3 is 14 residues long. Per the germline V gene, CDR1 is MGHDK and CDR2 is SYGVNS. V was cut by 3 bases and J by 2 bases, with 10 bases left in between. The CDR3 nucleotides are TGTGCCAGCAGTGATTACAGGAGTAACACTGAAGCTTTCCTT. Translating it yields CASSDYRSNTEAFL.

This chain connects TRBV2 to TRBJ1-5; 7 bases agree with TRBD1. The CDR3 is 17 amino acids. Trimming removed 6 bases from V and 3 bases from J; junction bases left unmatched: 14. Germline assignment: CDR1 SNHLY and CDR2 FYNNEI. CDR3 in amino acids: CASSSPDRETANQPQHF. CDR3 sequence (DNA): TGTGCCAGCAGCTCCCCAGACAGGGAAACGGCCAATCAGCCCCAGCATTTT.

This clonotype was seen more than once but under ten times. J is TRBJ2-5 and V is TRBV3-1, with D unclear. Trimming shortened V by 0 bases and J by 5 bases, and 1 base separated the two germline ends. The CDR3 sequence is 11 residues long. Looked up from germline, CDR1 is LGHDT and CDR2 is YNNKEL (reference sequence). CDR3 nucleotide sequence: TGTGCCAGCAGCCAAGACGAGACCCAGTACTTC. This gives the protein CASSQDETQYF.